A selection of T cell receptor beta chains follows, all from one sample in a study of blood T cells in healthy people across ages. MiXCR, applied by TCRdb to the 5' RACE reads, yields one record per CDR3 protein. The data show almost 1 million distinct CDR3 sequences, 51% seen once. Sequenced sample: blood. The receptor source for this set is a woman aged 55-69 years in good health. CDR3s include the opening cysteine and the closing phenylalanine or tryptophan. A D gene is named only where the DNA matches it firmly. Only some rows state a clone size, as once, few, many or a class for expanded clones.

d_call clone_size j_call v_call cdr3_nt cdr3_aa
TRBD2 . TRBJ2-1 TRBV6-1 TGTGCCAGCAGTGGACTAGCGGGCAGTCAGGGCCGGTACAATGAGCAGTTCTTC CASSGLAGSQGRYNEQFF
. . TRBJ2-7 TRBV12-3/TRBV12-4 TGTGCCAGCAGGTTCTACAATGAGCAGTACTTC CASRFYNEQYF
. . TRBJ2-7 TRBV7-3 TGTGCCAGCAGCTTTGGTCCGAGCCCTAGCGTGCAGTACTTC CASSFGPSPSVQYF
TRBD2 few TRBJ2-7 TRBV5-6 TGTGCCAGCAGCTCCTGGGGACTAGCGGGAGGTCACCGAACCTACGAGCAGTACTTC CASSSWGLAGGHRTYEQYF
. . TRBJ1-1 TRBV6-5 TGTGCCAGCAGTTACTCCGAGTGGCGGTCCGAAGCTTTCTTT CASSYSEWRSEAFF
TRBD2 few TRBJ2-5 TRBV20-1 TGCAGTGCTAGAGTCGGCGGGAGAGATGAGCAGTACTTC CSARVGGRDEQYF
. . TRBJ2-7 TRBV4-2 TGTGCCAGCAGGGGGACGGGCCGCTACGAGCAGTACTTC CASRGTGRYEQYF
. . TRBJ2-3 TRBV7-9 TGTGCCAGCAGCGAACTAGTGGGGGACTCTACGCAGTATTTT CASSELVGDSTQYF
TRBD2 once TRBJ2-1 TRBV6-5 TGTGCCAGCAATAAAGCGGGAGCATCCTACAATGAGCAGTTCTTC CASNKAGASYNEQFF
. . TRBJ2-3 TRBV10-3 TGTGCCATTGGGTTCTTAAAGGAGTGGCCCTCCCGGCCAGATACGCAGTATTTT CAIGFLKEWPSRPDTQYF
TRBD2 . TRBJ2-1 TRBV9 TGTGCCAGCAGCATCCGGGAGGGAGTCGGCAATGAGCAGTTCTTC CASSIREGVGNEQFF
. . TRBJ2-1 TRBV7-9 TGTGCCAGCAGCTTTGGGGAGCGTGACAATGAGCAGTTCTTC CASSFGERDNEQFF
. . TRBJ2-5 TRBV29-1 TGCAGCGCCGCACGGGCAGGGGGGCAACAAGAGACCCAGTACTTC CSAARAGGQQETQYF
. many TRBJ2-5 TRBV9 TGTGCCAGCAGCGTTTTATCGAATAATCAAGAGACCCAGTACTTC CASSVLSNNQETQYF
. . TRBJ2-7 TRBV5-1 TGCGCCAGCAGCTTGCAGGGGTGGGGATACAATGAGCAGTACTTC CASSLQGWGYNEQYF
TRBD1 . TRBJ1-2 TRBV10-3 TGTGCCATCAGTGATTTAGGGACAGTTTACTTATATGGCTACACCTTC CAISDLGTVYLYGYTF
TRBD2 . TRBJ2-7 TRBV3-1 TGTGCCAGCAGCCTAATGCCGGGACTAGCGGGACCGGACTACGAGCAGTACTTC CASSLMPGLAGPDYEQYF
TRBD2 few TRBJ2-1 TRBV4-1 TGCGCCAGCAGCCAGGGGGTGGCTAGCGGGAGTAGGGGGGTCGGGTACAATGAGCAGTTCTTC CASSQGVASGSRGVGYNEQFF
TRBD2 . TRBJ2-1 TRBV5-5 TGTGCCAGCAGCTACTCGCCCCTAGCGGGAGCCTACAATGAGCAGTTCTTC CASSYSPLAGAYNEQFF
. few TRBJ2-7 TRBV20-1 TGCAGTGTCATTGAGAGAGAGCAGTACTTC CSVIEREQYF
TRBD2 . TRBJ2-1 TRBV10-1 TGCGCCAGCGCCGATACTAGCGGGAGTTTACCGGATGAGCAGTTCTTC CASADTSGSLPDEQFF
. . TRBJ2-5 TRBV19 TGTGCCAGTAGGAAGGCGGGACGCGAGACCCAGTACTTC CASRKAGRETQYF
TRBD2 . TRBJ2-1 TRBV5-1 TGCGCCAGCAGCCCGGATAGCGGGAGTTTAAATGAGCAGTTCTTC CASSPDSGSLNEQFF
TRBD2 few TRBJ2-7 TRBV3-1 TGTGCCAGCAGCCAAGGGCCGGGAGGTGGCGACGAGCAGTACTTC CASSQGPGGGDEQYF
TRBD2 . TRBJ2-1 TRBV24-1 TGTGCCACTCAGTTGACTAGCGGGAGTATCTACAATGAGCAGTTCTTC CATQLTSGSIYNEQFF
. few TRBJ2-5 TRBV10-1 TGCGCCAGCAGTGAGGACAGCAGGCAGTACTTC CASSEDSRQYF
TRBD2 few TRBJ2-1 TRBV7-3 TGTGCCAGCAGCTTAACTCCTAGCGGGAGAAATGAGCAGTTCTTC CASSLTPSGRNEQFF
. . TRBJ1-1 TRBV20-1 TGCAGTGCTAGTCTCAATGGGAACACTGAAGCTTTCTTT CSASLNGNTEAFF
TRBD2 . TRBJ2-1 TRBV20-1 TGCAGTGCTAGCACTAGCGACCTCTACAATGAGCAGTTCTTC CSASTSDLYNEQFF
TRBD1 few TRBJ2-3 TRBV4-1 TGCGCCAGCAGCCAGGGGACAGGGGTTAACACAGATACGCAGTATTTT CASSQGTGVNTDTQYF
. . TRBJ2-1 TRBV12-3/TRBV12-4 TGTGCCAGCCGAGAAGGAGGGCGAGGGAATGAGCAGTTCTTC CASREGGRGNEQFF
TRBD1 . TRBJ2-1 TRBV27 TGTGCCAGCAGTTCAAGGACAGGGTTGAGTAGTGAGCAGTTCTTC CASSSRTGLSSEQFF
TRBD2 many TRBJ2-1 TRBV29-1 TGCAGCGTGGGAGGGGCCATCAATGAGCAGTTCTTC CSVGGAINEQFF
TRBD2 . TRBJ2-1 TRBV29-1 TGCAGCGTTGTGGTAGCGGGAGGGTCGAGTGAGCAGTTCTTC CSVVVAGGSSEQFF
TRBD2 many TRBJ2-5 TRBV7-3 TGTGCCAGCAGCTTTTCGGGGGGCCAAGAGACCCAGTACTTC CASSFSGGQETQYF
TRBD2 . TRBJ2-1 TRBV6-2/TRBV6-3 TGTGCCAGCAGTTGGAGCGGGAGGGGACGTGAGCAGTTCTTC CASSWSGRGREQFF
. . TRBJ2-7 TRBV9 TGTGCCAGCAGTTACGACAGTTCCTTCTACGAGCAGTACTTC CASSYDSSFYEQYF
. few TRBJ2-5 TRBV28 TGTGCCAGCAGACTAACGGGACGCCAAGAGACCCAGTACTTC CASRLTGRQETQYF
. . TRBJ1-2 TRBV3-1 TGTGCCAGCAGCCAAGATCTGGCAGACTACTATGGCTACACCTTC CASSQDLADYYGYTF
TRBD1 . TRBJ2-3 TRBV7-9 TGTGCCAGCAGCCAGGGCAGGGGGCTATCAGATACGCAGTATTTT CASSQGRGLSDTQYF
TRBD2 . TRBJ2-1 TRBV5-5 TGTGCCAGCAGCTTGGTGTCTAGCGGAACCAATGAGCAGTTCTTC CASSLVSSGTNEQFF
. . TRBJ2-1 TRBV14 TGTGCCAGCAGCCAGAAGTTAGGACGAGCGCACAATGAGCAGTTCTTC CASSQKLGRAHNEQFF
TRBD1 . TRBJ2-1 TRBV2 TGTGCCAGCAGAGAAACAGGGGTGCACGAGCAGTTCTTC CASRETGVHEQFF
. . TRBJ2-7 TRBV28 TGTGCCAGCAGTTCTTTCTGGAAGCGGAGCTCCTACAATGAGCAGTACTTC CASSSFWKRSSYNEQYF
TRBD1 . TRBJ1-4 TRBV18 TGTGCCAGCTCACCCATTAACGACAGGGATGAAAAACTGTTTTTT CASSPINDRDEKLFF
. . TRBJ2-4 TRBV25-1 TGTGCCAGCAGTGCCCAAACGGGACCTTCCGAGGGACGGGTCAAAAACATTCAGTACTTC CASSAQTGPSEGRVKNIQYF
. . TRBJ2-1 TRBV29-1 TGCAGCGTATCCAGTTTCTCCTACAATGAGCAGTTCTTC CSVSSFSYNEQFF
TRBD1 . TRBJ2-1 TRBV15 TGTGCCACCAGCCGCGTGGGACAGGGGTGGAATGAGCAGTTCTTC CATSRVGQGWNEQFF
. few TRBJ2-7 TRBV3-1 TGTGCCAGCAGCCAAGCTTGGGGCTCCTACGAGCAGTACTTC CASSQAWGSYEQYF
TRBD2 . TRBJ2-3 TRBV12-3/TRBV12-4 TGTGCCAGCAGTTCGGGACTATCCACAGATATGCAGTATTTT CASSSGLSTDMQYF
. . TRBJ2-1 TRBV12-3/TRBV12-4 TGTGCCAGCAGTCGGGGGTTAGCGCAGTACAATGAGCAGTTCTTC CASSRGLAQYNEQFF
. . TRBJ2-7 TRBV24-1 TGTGCCACCAGTGACCAAGGGGACGCCGGAAGGGTCAATGAGCAGTACTTC CATSDQGDAGRVNEQYF
TRBD2 . TRBJ2-1 TRBV5-1 TGCGCCAGCAGCTTTACTAGCGGACGATATGAGCAGTTCTTC CASSFTSGRYEQFF
. . TRBJ1-4 TRBV4-3 TGCGCCAGCAGCCAGGGTTACGCGGGAAAACTGTTTTTT CASSQGYAGKLFF
TRBD2 . TRBJ2-1 TRBV27 TGTGCCAGCAGTCCCCCGAGACTAGCGGGAGACCCTGAGCAGTTCTTC CASSPPRLAGDPEQFF